This is a list of T cell receptor beta chains from one sample in a study of blood T cell repertoires in COVID-19. The table came from immunoSEQ multiplex PCR; TCRdb's copy has only in-frame clones and leaves some out. Of almost 300,000 clones listed, 70% to 90% are singletons. Sequencing used peripheral blood. The receptors were gathered from a man in his 70s with acute or convalescent COVID-19. CDR3s include the opening cysteine and the closing phenylalanine or tryptophan. The D gene is left open where the match is weak. Size is omitted from some rows. Given values are once, few, many or a class for expanded clones.

DNA	CDR3	V	J	size	D	length
TGTGCCAGCAGTAAGGGACTAGCGGGAGTAGTCCACGAGCAGTACTTC	CASSKGLAGVVHEQYF	TRBV6-2/TRBV6-3	TRBJ2-7	.	TRBD2	16
TGTGCCAGCAGCTTGGTGGGACTCTACCAAGAGACCCAGTACTTC	CASSLVGLYQETQYF	TRBV5-6	TRBJ2-5	.	.	15
TGTGCCAGCAGTTTTATGAACACCGGGGAGCTGTTTTTT	CASSFMNTGELFF	TRBV12-3/TRBV12-4	TRBJ2-2	once	.	13
TGCGCCAGCAGCCAAGATCGGGGTTGGGCTGAAGCTTTCTTT	CASSQDRGWAEAFF	TRBV4-3	TRBJ1-1	.	.	14
TGTGCCAGCAGCCAAGGGTTAGCGGGCGGCCAGACCCAGTACTTC	CASSQGLAGGQTQYF	TRBV3-1/TRBV3-2	TRBJ2-5	.	TRBD2	15
TGTGCCAGCAGCCCAAACGGTGGACAAAACACTGAAGCTTTCTTT	CASSPNGGQNTEAFF	TRBV21-1	TRBJ1-1	.	.	15
TGTGCCAGCAGCCCGGACGGGACAGGAAGAGAGTACTTC	CASSPDGTGREYF	TRBV7-9	TRBJ2-7	.	TRBD1	13
TGTGCCAGCAGAGCAGGGTTGAACACTGAAGCTTTCTTT	CASRAGLNTEAFF	TRBV2	TRBJ1-1	.	.	13
TGTGCCAGCGCGCCCCGGGGGATAATCTATGGCTACACCTTC	CASAPRGIIYGYTF	TRBV2	TRBJ1-2	.	.	14
TGTGCCAGCAGCTTACAGGGAGGCAAACTGTTTTTT	CASSLQGGKLFF	TRBV28	TRBJ1-4	.	.	12
TGCGCCAGCAGCCAAGTCCTAGGAGAACCCTATGGCTACACCTTC	CASSQVLGEPYGYTF	TRBV4-3	TRBJ1-2	once	.	15
TGCAGCGTTACAGGAGGGGACTATGGCTACACCTTC	CSVTGGDYGYTF	TRBV29-1	TRBJ1-2	once	.	12
TGTGCCAGCAGTGCACCACGACAGGGCAAAACACCCTACGAGCAGTACTTC	CASSAPRQGKTPYEQYF	TRBV6-4	TRBJ2-7	once	TRBD1	17
TGTGCCAGCAGCACCGGGACAGCAATGGGGAACTATGGCTACACCTTC	CASSTGTAMGNYGYTF	TRBV28	TRBJ1-2	.	TRBD1	16
TGCGCCAGCAGCTGGGACAGGGAGTATGGCTACACCTTC	CASSWDREYGYTF	TRBV5-1	TRBJ1-2	few	TRBD1	13
TGTGCCAGCAGCTTAGAACGGGAGTGGCACACCGGGGAGCTGTTTTTT	CASSLEREWHTGELFF	TRBV7-9	TRBJ2-2	.	.	16
TGTGCCAGCAGTTTCGGAGGGGGCCGGTGGGAGACCCAGTACTTC	CASSFGGGRWETQYF	TRBV27	TRBJ2-5	.	.	15
TGTGCCAGTAGTATCCAGGACAGTCGGGCGTTGGGCTACACCTTC	CASSIQDSRALGYTF	TRBV19	TRBJ1-2	.	.	15
TGTGCCAGCAGCCGACCGGGACAGGGTACGGAAGGCTACACCTTC	CASSRPGQGTEGYTF	TRBV28	TRBJ1-2	few	TRBD1	15
TGTGCCAGCAGCCCCCCGGGCGGGGGGGCCCGTGCGCAGTATTTT	CASSPPGGGARAQYF	TRBV3-1/TRBV3-2	TRBJ2-3	.	TRBD2	15
TGTGCCAGTATGGATCCCAACAGGGGGAATGAGCAGTTCTTC	CASMDPNRGNEQFF	TRBV19	TRBJ2-1	few	TRBD1	14
TGTGCCAGCAGCTTGGACAGGGTGGGCCCAGATACGCAGTATTTT	CASSLDRVGPDTQYF	TRBV5-4	TRBJ2-3	.	.	15
TGTGCCTGGAGTGATCGCCTCGGGCAGTACTTC	CAWSDRLGQYF	TRBV30	TRBJ2-7	.	.	11
TGTGCCAGTACGCAGGGGGGCCTGAATACGCAGTATTTT	CASTQGGLNTQYF	TRBV19	TRBJ2-3	.	.	13
TGTGCCAGCAGTTTAGGGAGCCTGAACACTGAAGCTTTCTTT	CASSLGSLNTEAFF	TRBV28	TRBJ1-1	.	.	14
TGTGCCATCAATGAGGGCGCAGGCACTGAAGCTTTCTTT	CAINEGAGTEAFF	TRBV10-3	TRBJ1-1	.	.	13
TGCAGCGTTACCCCCCAGGGGGAAGCTCATGGCTACACCTTC	CSVTPQGEAHGYTF	TRBV29-1	TRBJ1-2	.	TRBD1	14
TGTGCCAGCAGCCAGACCCGGGGGCAAGAGACCCAGTACTTC	CASSQTRGQETQYF	TRBV6-5	TRBJ2-5	.	.	14
TGCGCCAGCAGCTTAGACAGGGTCCCCACTGAAGCTTTCTTT	CASSLDRVPTEAFF	TRBV5-1	TRBJ1-1	.	TRBD1	14
TGTGCCAGCAGAGGCCGGGGGGCTGGAAACACCATATATTTT	CASRGRGAGNTIYF	TRBV2	TRBJ1-3	few	.	14
TGTGCCAGCAGCTTGGACGGTAACTATGGCTACACCTTC	CASSLDGNYGYTF	TRBV5-4	TRBJ1-2	.	.	13
TGTGCCAGCAGCCCGACGGGAGATACGCAGTATTTT	CASSPTGDTQYF	TRBV7-9	TRBJ2-3	once	.	12
TGTGCCAGCAGCCCGCCGACTAGCGGAATCACCGGGGAGCTGTTTTTT	CASSPPTSGITGELFF	TRBV5-4	TRBJ2-2	.	TRBD2	16
TGTGCCAGCACGAACGTCCGGGACATCTCCTACGAGCAGTACTTC	CASTNVRDISYEQYF	TRBV6-5	TRBJ2-7	.	.	15
TGTGCCAGTACCCGAAGTAGAGGGAACGGCTATGGCTACACCTTC	CASTRSRGNGYGYTF	TRBV19	TRBJ1-2	.	.	15
TGTGCCAGCAGCCCCGACAGGGGTCTAATGGGCTACACCTTC	CASSPDRGLMGYTF	TRBV7-2	TRBJ1-2	.	TRBD1	14
TGTGCCAGCGCCTCGGGGTCCTATGGCTACACCTTC	CASASGSYGYTF	TRBV6-5	TRBJ1-2	.	.	12
TGTGCCAGCAGCGTAACAGGGGGGGCCTTCGATGAGCAGTTCTTC	CASSVTGGAFDEQFF	TRBV7-3	TRBJ2-1	.	.	15
TGTGCCAGCAGTGGTCAGGGCACGTTTCCACCCCTCCACTTT	CASSGQGTFPPLHF	TRBV25-1	TRBJ1-6	.	.	14
TGCAGCGTTTCAAGCGGGACCTACGAGCAGTACTTC	CSVSSGTYEQYF	TRBV29-1	TRBJ2-7	.	TRBD2	12
TGTGCCAGTAGTATAACCGGGGGCAATGAGCAGTTCTTC	CASSITGGNEQFF	TRBV19	TRBJ2-1	.	.	13
TGTGCCAGCAGCTTGAGTCAGGGGGGCACCGGGGAGCTGTTTTTT	CASSLSQGGTGELFF	TRBV5-8	TRBJ2-2	.	.	15
TGTGCCAGCAGCTTAGCCCTAACTGGCGAGCAGTACTTC	CASSLALTGEQYF	TRBV7-9	TRBJ2-7	.	.	13
TGCGCCAGCAGCTTGGGGCAGGGGGCGGAAACCCAGTACTTC	CASSLGQGAETQYF	TRBV5-1	TRBJ2-5	.	TRBD1	14
TGTGCCAGCAGGGGAGGGGACAGGGACCATCAGCCCCAGCATTTT	CASRGGDRDHQPQHF	TRBV28	TRBJ1-5	.	TRBD1	15
TGTGCCAGCAGACAAAGCGGGAGCCAGTTCTTC	CASRQSGSQFF	TRBV3-1/TRBV3-2	TRBJ2-1	.	TRBD2	11
TGTGCGCTGACCGGGACAGGGGGCCCAGATACGCAGTATTTT	CALTGTGGPDTQYF	TRBV2	TRBJ2-3	.	TRBD1	14